This T cell receptor (beta chain) was profiled in a study of blood T cell repertoires in COVID-19. On the study more broadly: Donors in the United States, Italy and Spain gave samples during acute or convalescent COVID-19.

The authors' processing: Amplification with reference gene primers provided the estimates of nucleated cell counts. The data were produced by immunoSEQ multiplex PCR, yet TCRdb's version contains in-frame clones alone and is incomplete. V, J and clone size are taken as reported in that table, and D and trimming were inferred from the DNA itself. The repertoire holds 55,000 to 65,000 clones, approximately 88% seen once, with 10% to 13% in the top ten. J was trimmed by 8 bases and V by 7 bases; bases with no gene match: 11. CDR1 LNHDA and CDR2 SQIVND come from the germline V gene (reference sequence). This CDR3 has 14 residues.

Sequencing was performed on peripheral blood. This TCR derives from a man younger than 40 with COVID-19, enrolled during active disease. This chain connects TRBV19 to TRBJ1-5; 7 bases map to TRBD1. CDR3: CASTGQEKIKPQHF. CDR3 coding DNA: TGTGCCAGTACCGGACAGGAGAAGATAAAGCCCCAGCATTTT.